The 9 T cell receptor beta chains below were found in one sample sequenced in a study of blood T cell repertoires in COVID-19. The method was immunoSEQ multiplex PCR; TCRdb's version includes in-frame clones alone and lacks a portion of them. The table shows 160,000 or so clones, with roughly 90% occurring only once. Sequenced sample: peripheral blood. Receptors originate from a man aged 55-75 years with acute or convalescent COVID-19.

V is TRBV19 and J is TRBJ2-2; tentatively, D is TRBD2 (5 bases). Germline CDR1 reads LNHDA; CDR2 reads SQIVND (reference sequence). The CDR3 is 14 residues long. V lost 7 bases, J lost 5 bases, and 14 bases lay in between. Here the CDR3 reads CASKGRPGTGELFF. Written as DNA, the CDR3 is TGTGCCAGTAAGGGCCGGCCGGGGACCGGGGAGCTGTTTTTT.

The chain uses TRBV3-1 (or the pseudogene TRBV3-2) and TRBJ1-5; D might be TRBD1 (5 bases). V was trimmed by 2 bases and J by 5 bases, leaving 13 bases between them. This CDR3 region has 15 residues. Germline CDR1 is LGHDT and CDR2 is YNNKEL (reference sequence). CDR3 bases: TGTGCCAGCAGCCAATCGGGGGTGGGGGATCAGCCCCAGCATTTT. Protein sequence: CASSQSGVGDQPQHF.

The V and J genes are TRBV7-8 and TRBJ2-1; 8 nucleotides line up with TRBD2. CDR1 and CDR2 from the germline V gene are SGHVS and FQNEAQ. Trimming took 5 bases from V and 8 from J; bases not matched to a gene: 14. CDR3 length equals 16 residues. The CDR3 nucleotides are TGTGCCAGCAGCCCCACATGGCGGGGGGTGGTAGATGAGCAGTTCTTC. Its protein product is CASSPTWRGVVDEQFF.

V gene TRBV7-9 combines with J gene TRBJ1-5; TRBD1 agrees at 9 bases. The CDR3 sequence is 15 residues long. CDR1 is SEHNR, CDR2 FQNEAQ, per germline (reference sequence). The J segment lost 2 bases and the V segment lost 9 bases, leaving 8 bases of the junction unmatched. CDR3 loop: CASGQGSKGNQPQHF. The CDR3 DNA sequence: TGTGCCAGTGGACAGGGGTCGAAGGGCAATCAGCCCCAGCATTTT.

This clone appeared a single time. CDR3 sequence reads: CASSLEGFSGNTIYF. DNA of the CDR3: TGTGCCAGCAGCTTGGAGGGTTTCTCTGGAAACACCATATATTTT. This chain connects TRBV7-2 to TRBJ1-3; D is ambiguous. CDR1 and CDR2 from the germline V gene are SGHTA and FQGNSA. The germline V and J ends were trimmed by 3 bases and 0 bases, with 9 bases remaining between them. This CDR3 has 15 residues. The variable domain in full, with the rest retrieved from reference TRBV7-2 and TRBJ1-3, is GAGVSQSPSNKVTEKGKDVELRCDPISGHTALYWYRQSLGQGLEFLIYFQGNSAPDKSGLPSDRFSAERTGGSVSTLTIQRTQQEDSAVYLCASSLEGFSGNTIYFGEGSWLTVV.

V is TRBV15 and J is TRBJ2-4, with a possible D match to TRBD2 (5 bases). Per the germline V gene, CDR1 is LNHNV and CDR2 is YYDKDF (reference sequence). The CDR3 is made up of 17 amino acids. V was shortened by 1 base and J by 2 bases, with 15 bases between the two germline ends. The CDR3 spells CATSRANEGSTKNIQYF. Written as DNA, the CDR3 is TGTGCCACCAGCAGAGCAAATGAGGGTTCTACCAAAAACATTCAGTACTTC.

This rearrangement joins TRBV2 to TRBJ1-4, with unresolved D. V shed 6 bases and J shed 4 bases, with 18 bases lying between them. The V gene's germline CDR1 is SNHLY and CDR2 FYNNEI. The CDR3 extends over 16 amino acids. CDR3 region: CASRAGRAGINEKLFF. The CDR3 DNA reads as TGTGCCAGCAGGGCCGGGAGGGCGGGGATTAATGAAAAACTGTTTTTT.

The gene calls are TRBV2 and TRBJ1-2, with D possibly being TRBD1 (5 bases). Germline CDR1 SNHLY, CDR2 FYNNEI. Between the trimmed V and J ends, which lost 8 bases and 5 bases, there was a span of 18 bases. The CDR3 has 14 amino acids. The CDR3 protein is CASEGGARGYGYTF. The CDR3 DNA reads as TGTGCCAGCGAGGGAGGGGCACGGGGTTATGGCTACACCTTC.

The chain is built from TRBV5-6 and TRBJ1-5, with D perhaps matching TRBD1 (6 bases). V gave up 6 bases and J gave up 2 bases, with 15 bases separating them. The CDR3 spans 15 residues. The germline gives CDR1 SGHDT, CDR2 YYEEEE. The DNA of the CDR3 is TGTGCCAGCAATGATTGGGGGCAAGGCAATCAGCCCCAGCATTTT. Encoded protein: CASNDWGQGNQPQHF.